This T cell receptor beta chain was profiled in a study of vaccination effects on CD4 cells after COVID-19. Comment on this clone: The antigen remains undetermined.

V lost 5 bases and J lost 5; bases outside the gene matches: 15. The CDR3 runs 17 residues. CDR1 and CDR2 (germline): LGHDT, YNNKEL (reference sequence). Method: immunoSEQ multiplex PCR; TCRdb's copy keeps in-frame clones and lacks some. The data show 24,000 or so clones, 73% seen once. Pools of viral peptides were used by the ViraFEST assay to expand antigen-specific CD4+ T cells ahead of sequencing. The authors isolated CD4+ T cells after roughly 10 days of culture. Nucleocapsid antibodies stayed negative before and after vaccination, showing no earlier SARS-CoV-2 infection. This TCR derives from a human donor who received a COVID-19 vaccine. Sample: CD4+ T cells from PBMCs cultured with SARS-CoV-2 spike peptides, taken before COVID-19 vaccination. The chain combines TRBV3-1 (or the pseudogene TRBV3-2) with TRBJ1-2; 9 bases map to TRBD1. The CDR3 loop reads CASSSPLTGGSGYGYTF. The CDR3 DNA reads TGTGCCAGCAGCTCTCCCCTTACAGGGGGCTCAGGATATGGCTACACCTTC.